This T cell receptor (beta chain) derives from a study of PD-1 blockade in classical Hodgkin lymphoma (dated by TCRdb to 2020 to 2022). Regarding the study in general: Nivolumab dosing was 3 mg/kg intravenously every 2 weeks, continuing until either disease progression or unacceptable toxicity. To define a peripheral blood immune signature of response to PD-1 blockade in classical Hodgkin lymphoma, the study combined TCR beta sequencing with CyTOF.

Genomic DNA was isolated using the Qiagen DNeasy kit from unsorted PBMCs as well as from negatively selected CD4+ and CD8+ fractions. Using primers that anneal to V and J segments, immunoSEQ multiplex PCR amplified the TCR beta CDR3 regions. A synthetic immune receptor repertoire was used to minimize amplification bias, and any residual bias was removed computationally once sequencing was done. For the original study's pipeline: Custom Python scripts were used to quantify repertoire diversity as the Shannon entropy index. Unsorted, CD4+ and CD8+ repertoires were analyzed separately, except in combined analyses where CD4+ and CD8+ sequences were merged in silico. Clonal expansion was defined as a frequency increase of at least 2-fold after treatment compared with C1D1, and clones undetected at baseline were assigned a pseudocount of 0.5. Singleton clones were defined as clones with 0 or 1 copy at C1D1, and non-singleton clones were defined as clones with 2 or more copies. Clones expanded in unsorted samples were annotated as CD4+, CD8+ or unknown by matching protein sequences in sorted samples from the same patient. Wilcoxon tests on paired samples were used to test diversity changes from C1D1 to C4D1. Sourced from immuneACCESS, this table was stored by TCRdb with only in-frame sequences that have V and J called. A share of the clones is absent; for the studies checked, an unresolved V gene accounts for under half, and the remainder has no known explanation. V, J and clone size were drawn from that table, and D and trimming were deduced from the DNA. The sample table holds some 2,000 clones, of which 65% to 80% were seen once. The top ten hold around 36% of the sample.

What this sample's time point label stands for: cycle 1 day 1 (C1D1), immediately before nivolumab initiation. Relapse after autologous stem cell transplantation had occurred in all trial patients, and cohorts A, B and C were distinguished by prior brentuximab vedotin exposure. A Miltenyi CD8+ T cell isolation kit was used for magnetic negative selection to purify CD8+ T cells from thawed PBMCs. The trial cohort comprised roughly 50 patients with relapsed/refractory classical Hodgkin lymphoma whose best overall responses were complete response, partial response or progressive disease. Trial patients were treated with single-agent nivolumab in the multi-cohort phase II CheckMate 205 trial. An independent review committee assessed best overall response using the 2007 International Working Group response criteria. Trial PBMCs were obtained immediately prior to nivolumab initiation (C1D1) and on therapy at cycle 2 day 1 and cycle 4 day 1. Peripheral blood was collected in 8 mL Vacutainer Cell Preparation Tubes, from which PBMCs were isolated by centrifugation and then cryopreserved. Purified CD4+ and CD8+ fractions were prepared only for cases in which an additional PBMC sample was available. Magnetically labelled cells were removed on LS columns in a quadroMACS separator, and the flow-through was retained as the purified fraction.

From the cysteine through the phenylalanine, the CDR3 covers 14 amino acids. Only the CDR3 region is kept as DNA, spanning 42 bases read in frame from base 1. V is shortened by 6 bases, J by 6 bases, and the region joining them spans 15 bases. The germline V gene (reference sequence) yields SEHNR for CDR1 and FQNEAQ for CDR2. As to this clone: There is no known antigen for this receptor. No base quality information exists; no much larger clone differs at one position.

Broad study findings and their caveats: By C4D1, a significant rise was seen in CD4+ TCR diversity but not in CD8+ TCR diversity (p=0.0027 vs p=0.16), and the rise was most apparent among complete responders (p=0.02). The study was limited to a single clinical trial cohort, and causes of repertoire differences, possibly disease activity or prior therapy, remained undefined. Trial patients with a complete response had baseline diversity similar to that of newly diagnosed patients, while partial responders and progressors had significantly lower diversity. Lower diversity was observed in patients in whom nivolumab was started less than 1 year after ASCT, and these patients were excluded from later analyses so that confounding by immune reconstitution would be avoided. Baseline TCR diversity was reported to be lower in newly diagnosed patients than in healthy donors and to be lower still in relapsed/refractory patients.

The chain employs TRBV7-9 and TRBJ2-1; the D gene is possibly TRBD1, with 6 bases matching. The sequencing used CD8+ T cells from blood, collected at baseline. The receptor was isolated from a human donor with classical Hodgkin lymphoma. The sequenced DNA is TGTGCCAGCAGTCTACAGGGCGCCTTCAATGAGCAGTTCTTC. It translates as CASSLQGAFNEQFF. The full variable domain, with segments outside the CDR3 supplied by the reference TRBV7-9 and TRBJ2-1 proteins, appears as DTGVSQNPRHKITKRGQNVTFRCDPISEHNRLYWYRQTLGQGPEFLTYFQNEAQLEKSRLLSDRFSAERPKGSFSTLEIQRTEQGDSAMYLCASSLQGAFNEQFFGPGTRLTVL.